These 16 T cell receptor beta chains share one sample of origin, sequenced in a study of shared clonotypes between healthy human individuals. Libraries were prepared by immunoSEQ multiplex PCR; TCRdb keeps only in-frame clonotypes and omits some of them. The data show about 2.4 million clones, 80% to 95% seen once. Input material: naive CD4+ T cells from PBMCs. Sample subset: CD45RA+ positively selected. All receptors derive from a man younger than 35 in good health. Some clones in this sample may be carry-over from other donors' samples.

V gene TRBV5-1 combines with J gene TRBJ2-5; the match to TRBD2 covers 7 bases. After removal of 2 bases from V and 1 base from J, the junction contained 8 bases not matched to a gene. The germline V gene encodes CDR1 SGHRS and CDR2 YFSETQ. The CDR3 is 16 amino acids. The CDR3 region is CASSLRAAGAQETQYF. The CDR3 bases are TGCGCCAGCAGCTTACGGGCGGCGGGAGCCCAAGAGACCCAGTACTTC.

The chain combines TRBV29-1 with TRBJ1-1, with D maybe TRBD1 (6 bases). With 1 base removed from V and 11 bases from J, the gap between germline ends came to 20 bases. The CDR3 is 14 amino acids. CDR1 SQVTM and CDR2 ANQGSEA come from the germline V gene. The CDR3 bases are TGCAGCGTTGAAGCGATGGGGACACAAAACGGCGCTTTCTTT. Protein: CSVEAMGTQNGAFF.

V gene TRBV27 combines with J gene TRBJ2-2; TRBD1 might be the D (5 bases). Deletions cut 0 bases from V and 5 bases from J, with 16 bases between. The CDR3 is made up of 17 amino acids. Germline V gene lookup returns CDR1 MNHEY and CDR2 SMNVEV (reference sequence). The CDR3 sequence is CASSLSAWARVTGELFF. The CDR3 coding sequence is TGTGCCAGCAGTTTATCTGCCTGGGCCAGGGTAACCGGGGAGCTGTTTTTT.

The chain couples TRBV5-4 to TRBJ2-5; the match to TRBD2 covers 9 bases. The CDR3 contains 16 residues. Germline V CDR1 and CDR2: SGHNT, YYREEE (reference sequence). J was trimmed by 5 bases and V by 4 bases; bases with no gene match: 12. CDR3 nucleotides: TGTGCCAGCAGCGGGGAGGTAGGAGCGGGAGGCGAGACCCAGTACTTC. It translates to CASSGEVGAGGETQYF. Using reference TRBV5-4 and TRBJ2-5 for the parts outside the CDR3, the full variable domain is ETGVTQSPTHLIKTRGQQVTLRCSSQSGHNTVSWYQQALGQGPQFIFQYYREEENGRGNFPPRFSGLQFPNYSSELNVNALELDDSALYLCASSGEVGAGGETQYFGPGTRLLVL.

This chain connects TRBV28 to TRBJ2-2; 9 bases align to TRBD2. CDR3 length: 16 amino acids. Germline V gene lookup returns CDR1 MDHEN and CDR2 SYDVKM. Trimming removed 6 bases from V and 2 bases from J; junction bases left unmatched: 7. Here the CDR3 reads CASREGTSRNTGELFF. The CDR3 region has the DNA TGTGCCAGCAGAGAGGGGACTAGCAGAAACACCGGGGAGCTGTTTTTT.

The CDR3 DNA reads as TGTGCCAGCAGTCGGCAAGGGGGGAGCGGGGAGCTGTTTTTT. Protein product: CASSRQGGSGELFF. The V call is TRBV27, the J call TRBJ2-2; D may be TRBD1 or TRBD2 (6 bases each). Germline V lookup: CDR1 MNHEY, CDR2 SMNVEV (reference sequence). Trimming removed 5 bases at V and 7 bases at J, with 14 bases between. This CDR3 spans 14 amino acids.

The rearrangement joins TRBV28 to TRBJ2-1, with unresolved D. V shed 4 bases and J shed 7 bases, with 23 bases lying between them. This CDR3 contains 17 residues. Germline loops: CDR1 MDHEN, CDR2 SYDVKM. The CDR3 coding sequence is TGTGCCAGCAGTTCACAAAGGACGTCAACTTTGTGGAATGAGCAGTTCTTC. This encodes CASSSQRTSTLWNEQFF.

V is TRBV5-6 and J is TRBJ1-4; no clear D. The CDR3 has 14 residues. V dropped 4 bases and J dropped 8 bases, with 15 bases sitting between them. CDR1 and CDR2 (germline): SGHDT, YYEEEE. CDR3 bases: TGTGCCAGCAGCACACCCGAGGTGGGAGAAAAACTGTTTTTT. Amino acid sequence: CASSTPEVGEKLFF.

The genes are TRBV4-3 and TRBJ2-7; TRBD1 matches at 9 bases. The V and J ends lost 1 base and 10 bases, in that order; junction bases with no gene match: 14. This CDR3 comprises 16 residues. Germline values: CDR1 LGHNA, CDR2 YSLEER. The CDR3 sequence is CASSQAVGGDRVYQYF. The DNA of the CDR3 is TGCGCCAGCAGCCAAGCCGTTGGGGGGGACAGGGTATACCAGTACTTC.

The genes are TRBV4-2 and TRBJ2-3, with 8 bases aligning to TRBD2. Losses at the gene ends were 2 bases for V and 2 bases for J; bases not matched to a gene: 15. The CDR3 sequence is 19 residues long. Per the germline V gene, CDR1 is LGHNA and CDR2 is YNFKEQ. CDR3 nucleotides: TGTGCCAGCAGCCAACTCATCCGCCTTAGCGGGGCCCTCACAGATACGCAGTATTTT. Amino acids: CASSQLIRLSGALTDTQYF.

The sample holds one count of this clone. The chain employs TRBV19 and TRBJ2-7; 7 bases are shared with TRBD1. The length of the CDR3 is 14 residues. Germline V lookup: CDR1 LNHDA, CDR2 SQIVND (reference sequence). V dropped 2 bases and J dropped 3; count of bases not matched to a gene: 4. CDR3 amino acids: CASSISRGLYEQYF. DNA for the CDR3: TGTGCCAGTAGTATATCAAGGGGGCTCTACGAGCAGTACTTC.

This clone was seen only once. The V call is TRBV5-1, the J call TRBJ1-1; tentative D call: TRBD1 (6 bases). The CDR3 extends over 15 amino acids. CDR1 SGHRS and CDR2 YFSETQ come from the germline V gene. V was clipped by 4 bases and J by 1 base, with 14 bases between them. The CDR3 reads CASSETGGGNTEAFF. DNA of the CDR3: TGCGCCAGCAGCGAGACAGGAGGGGGGAACACTGAAGCTTTCTTT.

The chain employs TRBV7-9 and TRBJ2-2; D may be TRBD1 (5 bases). Trimming left V 5 bases short and J 1 base short, with 11 bases between. Germline V CDR1 and CDR2: SEHNR, FQNEAQ (reference sequence). The CDR3 sequence is 15 residues long. In nucleotides, the CDR3 is TGTGCCAGCAGCCCGAGGACAAAGAACACCGGGGAGCTGTTTTTT. Protein: CASSPRTKNTGELFF. Full variable domain (outside the CDR3, taken from reference TRBV7-9 and TRBJ2-2): DTGVSQNPRHKITKRGQNVTFRCDPISEHNRLYWYRQTLGQGPEFLTYFQNEAQLEKSRLLSDRFSAERPKGSFSTLEIQRTEQGDSAMYLCASSPRTKNTGELFFGEGSRLTVL.

Here the CDR3 reads CASSDAGQNYEQYF. CDR3 sequence (DNA): TGTGCCAGCAGCGACGCGGGACAGAACTACGAGCAGTACTTC. This sequence joins TRBV6-1 and TRBJ2-7, with D possibly matching TRBD1 (7 bases). Germline V gene sequence: CDR1 MNHNS, CDR2 SASEGT. CDR3 length: 14 residues. V was trimmed by 6 bases and J by 3 bases, leaving 15 bases between them.

The chain combines TRBV19 with TRBJ1-3; D remains unclear. V was trimmed by 1 base and J by 1 base, leaving 8 bases between them. The CDR3 length is 15 residues. Germline V lookup: CDR1 LNHDA, CDR2 SQIVND (reference sequence). The CDR3 DNA sequence: TGTGCCAGTAGTATAGCCCCCCCATCTGGAAACACCATATATTTT. It codes for CASSIAPPSGNTIYF.

As regards this clone: This same CDR3 is encoded by further DNA sequences in the sample. The rearrangement joins TRBV5-4 to TRBJ2-5; D is unclear. V gave up 5 bases and J gave up 1 base, with 6 bases separating them. Germline CDR1 is SGHNT and CDR2 is YYREEE (reference sequence). CDR3 length equals 12 residues. CDR3 loop: CASSWPQETQYF. DNA for the CDR3: TGTGCCAGCAGTTGGCCCCAAGAGACCCAGTACTTC.